Reported below is one T cell receptor beta chain. The antigen remains undetermined. The sample comes from a study of siplizumab effects on memory and regulatory T cells. The study's findings and limits: Unstimulated subsets were the mapping target of only a minor fraction of alloreactive clones.

Sequencing of each sample assayed roughly 10^5 TCR templates. Generated by immunoSEQ multiplex PCR, the TCRdb table keeps only in-frame clones and is missing some. Here the sample spans about 100,000 clones, around 90% being singletons. The germline CDR1 and CDR2 sequences are SGHVS and FQNEAQ. Trimming removed 4 bases from V and 2 bases from J; junction bases left unmatched: 3. The CDR3 is made up of 15 amino acids. The sequenced sample consisted of non-Treg CD4+ T cells sorted from blood. The sequence came from a human donor in good health. The genes are TRBV7-8 and TRBJ2-7; TRBD2 agrees at 12 bases. CDR3 DNA sequence: TGTGCCAGCAGCTCTCGACTAGCGGGGGCCTACGAGCAGTACTTC. As protein: CASSSRLAGAYEQYF.